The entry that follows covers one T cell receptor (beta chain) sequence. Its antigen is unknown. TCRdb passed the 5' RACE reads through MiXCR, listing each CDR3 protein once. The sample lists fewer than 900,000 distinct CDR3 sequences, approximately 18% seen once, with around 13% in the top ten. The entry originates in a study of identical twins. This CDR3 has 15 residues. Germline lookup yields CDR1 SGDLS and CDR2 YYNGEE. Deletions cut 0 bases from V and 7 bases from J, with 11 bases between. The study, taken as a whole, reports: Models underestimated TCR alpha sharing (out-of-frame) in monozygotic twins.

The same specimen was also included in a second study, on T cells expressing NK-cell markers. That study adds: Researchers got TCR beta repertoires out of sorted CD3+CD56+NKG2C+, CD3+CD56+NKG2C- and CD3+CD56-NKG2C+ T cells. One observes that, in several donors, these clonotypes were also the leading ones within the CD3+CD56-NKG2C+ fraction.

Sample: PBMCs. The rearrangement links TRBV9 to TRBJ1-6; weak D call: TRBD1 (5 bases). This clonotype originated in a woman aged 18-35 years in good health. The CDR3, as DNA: TGTGCCAGCAGCGTAGGGGGGGAAACGAATTCACCCCTCCACTTT. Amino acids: CASSVGGETNSPLHF.